The rows below give T cell receptor beta chains drawn from one sample of a study of beta chain features in type 1 diabetes. Method: immunoSEQ multiplex PCR; TCRdb's copy keeps in-frame clones and lacks some. The sample holds 300,000 to 450,000 clones; 9.6% are singletons and the top ten take 0.6%. The sample was central memory CD4+ T cells from blood. These receptor sequences come from a man in his thirties or forties with type 1 diabetes. CDR3s include the opening cysteine and the closing phenylalanine or tryptophan. Each record gives: J gene, V gene, D gene, clone size, CDR3 protein, CDR3 DNA. D genes are given only for firm matches. Not all rows give a size; the values are once, few, many and, for expanded clones, a class.

j_gene: TRBJ1-2
v_gene: TRBV15
d_gene: NA
abundance: once
CDR3aa: CATSFGGRDYGYTF
CDR3nt: TGTGCCACCAGTTTTGGGGGCAGGGACTATGGCTACACCTTC

j_gene: TRBJ2-5
v_gene: TRBV7-9
d_gene: NA
abundance: many
CDR3aa: CATGGQQETQYF
CDR3nt: TGTGCCACGGGGGGACAGCAAGAGACCCAGTACTTC

j_gene: TRBJ2-1
v_gene: TRBV6-1
d_gene: NA
abundance: NA
CDR3aa: CASRQGGNEQFF
CDR3nt: TGTGCCAGCAGACAGGGAGGCAATGAGCAGTTCTTC

j_gene: TRBJ2-1
v_gene: TRBV11-3
d_gene: TRBD2
abundance: few
CDR3aa: CASSSRSGSGEYNEQFF
CDR3nt: TGTGCCAGCAGCTCTCGAAGCGGGAGTGGGGAATACAATGAGCAGTTCTTC

j_gene: TRBJ2-7
v_gene: TRBV5-1
d_gene: TRBD1
abundance: many
CDR3aa: CASSFGSIGRQGIYEQYF
CDR3nt: TGCGCCAGCAGCTTTGGCTCAATTGGGAGACAGGGGATCTACGAGCAGTACTTC

j_gene: TRBJ2-7
v_gene: TRBV6-5
d_gene: NA
abundance: NA
CDR3aa: CASRQFYEQYF
CDR3nt: TGTGCCAGCAGGCAGTTTTACGAGCAGTACTTC

j_gene: TRBJ1-5
v_gene: TRBV6-6
d_gene: NA
abundance: NA
CDR3aa: CASSGTNQPQHF
CDR3nt: TGTGCCAGCAGTGGCACCAATCAGCCCCAGCATTTT

j_gene: TRBJ2-5
v_gene: TRBV4-1
d_gene: TRBD2
abundance: NA
CDR3aa: CASSRLAQETQYF
CDR3nt: TGCGCCAGCAGCCGACTAGCGCAAGAGACCCAGTACTTC

j_gene: TRBJ2-7
v_gene: TRBV7-9
d_gene: NA
abundance: NA
CDR3aa: CASSLVLSSYEQYF
CDR3nt: TGTGCCAGCAGCTTAGTTTTGTCTTCCTACGAGCAGTACTTC

j_gene: TRBJ1-1
v_gene: TRBV25-1
d_gene: NA
abundance: few
CDR3aa: CASSEGGNTEAFF
CDR3nt: TGTGCCAGCAGTGAAGGGGGGAACACTGAAGCTTTCTTT

j_gene: TRBJ2-5
v_gene: TRBV7-3
d_gene: TRBD2
abundance: NA
CDR3aa: CASSTRALAGPLGGETQYF
CDR3nt: TGTGCCAGCAGCACGAGGGCCCTAGCGGGCCCTTTGGGAGGAGAGACCCAGTACTTC

j_gene: TRBJ2-7
v_gene: TRBV6-1
d_gene: TRBD1
abundance: NA
CDR3aa: CASRLGTGSSYEQYF
CDR3nt: TGTGCCAGCAGACTCGGGACAGGTAGCTCCTACGAGCAGTACTTC

j_gene: TRBJ1-5
v_gene: TRBV28
d_gene: NA
abundance: many
CDR3aa: CASSPEPGRQPQHF
CDR3nt: TGTGCCAGCAGTCCCGAACCGGGACGGCAGCCCCAGCATTTT

j_gene: TRBJ1-5
v_gene: TRBV27
d_gene: NA
abundance: NA
CDR3aa: CASSLSGASNQPQHF
CDR3nt: TGTGCCAGCAGTTTATCGGGGGCAAGCAATCAGCCCCAGCATTTT

j_gene: TRBJ1-2
v_gene: TRBV18
d_gene: TRBD1
abundance: few
CDR3aa: CASSLTILRDRVAGYTF
CDR3nt: TGTGCCAGCTCACTTACCATACTCCGGGACAGGGTGGCTGGCTACACCTTC

j_gene: TRBJ2-3
v_gene: TRBV7-2
d_gene: TRBD2
abundance: many
CDR3aa: CASSRWGLAGTDTQYF
CDR3nt: TGTGCCAGCAGCCGATGGGGACTAGCGGGCACAGATACGCAGTATTTT